These T cell receptor beta chains were read from a single sample in a study of glioma-infiltrating T cells after dendritic cell vaccination. TCRdb keeps only in-frame clones here, not all; method: immunoSEQ multiplex PCR. The table lists tens of thousands of clones, approximately 80% of them singletons. Specimen: blood, collected before dendritic cell vaccination. All receptors derive from a human donor with glioblastoma. Each CDR3 is given with its conserved first and last residue. Each record gives: D gene, clone size, V gene, CDR3 protein. A D gene is named only where the DNA matches it firmly. Clone sizes are given selectively: once, few, many, or a class where the clone is expanded.

D: -; size: -; V: TRBV5-1; CDR3: CASRQRISTDTQYF
D: TRBD1; size: -; V: TRBV5-6; CDR3: CASTTGSPNTEAFF
D: -; size: -; V: TRBV28; CDR3: CASSSGGLPGNTQYF
D: TRBD1; size: -; V: TRBV7-8; CDR3: CASSRGQSSYGYTF
D: TRBD1; size: -; V: TRBV27; CDR3: CASSSGWGQGDKETQYF
D: -; size: -; V: TRBV9; CDR3: CASSPRLASNDEQFF
D: TRBD2; size: -; V: TRBV4-1; CDR3: CASSPGQNGLAGYNEQFF
D: TRBD1; size: -; V: TRBV19; CDR3: CASSIWDRNTEAFF
D: TRBD1; size: -; V: TRBV29-1; CDR3: CSLNTGDGGNTEAFF
D: -; size: few; V: TRBV6-6; CDR3: CASSYDRNYGYTF
D: -; size: -; V: TRBV2; CDR3: CASTGNTEAFF
D: TRBD1; size: -; V: TRBV6-5; CDR3: CASSRPGQGNTQYF
D: -; size: -; V: TRBV9; CDR3: CASSVEEGTQYF
D: TRBD1; size: -; V: TRBV5-1; CDR3: CASSLQGPDTGELFF
D: -; size: -; V: TRBV18; CDR3: CASSPGVGGVSQPQHF
D: TRBD2; size: -; V: TRBV13; CDR3: CASNGRGGYNEQFF
D: TRBD2; size: -; V: TRBV4-1; CDR3: CASSQAGLAINSGANVLTF
D: TRBD1; size: -; V: TRBV27; CDR3: CASSLSFFPWGQGTENTIYF
D: -; size: -; V: TRBV7-2; CDR3: CASSSNQGFTEAFF
D: -; size: once; V: TRBV25-1; CDR3: CASSDHERGGRAFF
D: TRBD1; size: -; V: TRBV5-1; CDR3: CASSSGQGYEQYF
D: TRBD1; size: -; V: TRBV6-6; CDR3: CASSTGQGSNQPQHF
D: TRBD1; size: -; V: TRBV19; CDR3: CASSIHYGTGNTEAFF
D: TRBD2; size: -; V: TRBV5-1; CDR3: CASSLGTSGAHEQYF
D: TRBD1; size: -; V: TRBV7-9; CDR3: CASSLPLGTGVPEAFF
D: TRBD2; size: -; V: TRBV29-1; CDR3: CSATGTSHPSVGDTQYF
D: -; size: few; V: TRBV6-5; CDR3: CASNRLGEQFF
D: TRBD1; size: few; V: TRBV6-6; CDR3: CASRRTGRNQPQHF
D: -; size: -; V: TRBV19; CDR3: CASSPLQKTVNEKLFF
D: -; size: -; V: TRBV6-5; CDR3: CASSRTITDTQYF
D: -; size: -; V: TRBV9; CDR3: CASSVSVADTQYF
D: TRBD1; size: -; V: TRBV5-1; CDR3: CASSTTGGSQPQHF
D: -; size: -; V: TRBV14; CDR3: CASSQDGGKGREKLFF
D: -; size: -; V: TRBV11-2; CDR3: CASSFSQGNAGYTF
D: -; size: -; V: TRBV7-9; CDR3: CASSLFPVVSYNEQFF